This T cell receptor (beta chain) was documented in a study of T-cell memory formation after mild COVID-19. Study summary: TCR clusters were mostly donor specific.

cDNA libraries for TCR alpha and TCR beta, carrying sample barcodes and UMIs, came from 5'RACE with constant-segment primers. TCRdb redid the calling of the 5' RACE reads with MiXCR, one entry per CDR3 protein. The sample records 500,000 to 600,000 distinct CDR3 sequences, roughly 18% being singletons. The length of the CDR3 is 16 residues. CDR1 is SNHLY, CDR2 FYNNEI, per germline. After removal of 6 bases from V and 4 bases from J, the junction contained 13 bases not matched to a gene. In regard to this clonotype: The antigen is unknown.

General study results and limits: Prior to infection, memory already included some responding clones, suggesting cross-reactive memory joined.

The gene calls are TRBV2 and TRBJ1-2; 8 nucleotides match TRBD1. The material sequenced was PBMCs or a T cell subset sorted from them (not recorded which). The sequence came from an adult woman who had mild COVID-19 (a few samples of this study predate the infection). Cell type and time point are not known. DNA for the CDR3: TGTGCCAGCAGGGCAACCGGGACAGGACCTCGCTATGGCTACACCTTC. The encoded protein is CASRATGTGPRYGYTF. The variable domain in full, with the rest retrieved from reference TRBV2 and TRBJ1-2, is EPEVTQTPSHQVTQMGQEVILRCVPISNHLYFYWYRQILGQKVEFLVSFYNNEISEKSEIFDDQFSVERPDGSNFTLKIRSTKLEDSAMYFCASRATGTGPRYGYTFGSGTRLTVV.